The following is a T cell receptor beta chain sequence with its context. What it recognizes is unknown. In the same sample, other DNA sequences code for this CDR3. Sequencing used immunoSEQ multiplex PCR; TCRdb keeps in-frame clones, though not all of them. The data show approximately 2.5 million clones, roughly nine tenths seen once. The sample is drawn from a study of shared clonotypes between healthy human individuals. Study observations and caveats: Sharing across four donors was highest in naive CD4 (around 5%) and lowest in memory CD8 (0.4%). The study generally estimated greater richness for naive than memory subsets.

Sequencing was carried out using naive CD4+ T cells sorted from blood. Subset specified: CD45RA+ positively selected. This TCR derives from a man aged 18 to 29 in good health.

The CDR3 DNA reads as TGCGCCAGCAGCCTGGAGGCAGGGAGGAACACTGAAGCTTTCTTT. This gives the protein CASSLEAGRNTEAFF. V usage is TRBV5-1 and J usage is TRBJ1-1; possibly TRBD1 for D (5 bases). The germline CDR1 and CDR2 sequences are SGHRS and YFSETQ. The CDR3 contains 15 residues. V lost 4 bases and J 1 base, leaving 14 bases between the germline ends.